The source of this T cell receptor (beta chain) is a study of blood T cell repertoires in COVID-19. Study at large: T cells, B-cell-depleted T cells, or PBMCs provided the cDNA or gDNA that served as material.

Original processing notes: Amplifying reference gene primers gave estimates of nucleated cell counts. Some clones are missing from TCRdb's copy, which holds only in-frame ones; the method was immunoSEQ multiplex PCR. V and J calls and clone size are as listed in that table; D and trimming were resolved from the DNA. The table has a few hundred thousand clones, approximately 88% seen once. The origin of this receptor is a woman in her twenties or thirties who had recovered from COVID-19. Sequencing was performed on peripheral blood.

CDR3 in amino acids: CASSQSTRGETQYF. CDR3 in DNA: TGTGCCAGTAGTCAGTCGACTAGAGGGGAGACCCAGTACTTC. The V and J genes are TRBV19 and TRBJ2-5; weak D call: TRBD2 (6 bases). With 5 bases removed from V and 5 bases from J, the gap between germline ends came to 15 bases. The CDR3 extends over 14 amino acids. The germline V gene has CDR1 LNHDA and CDR2 SQIVND (reference sequence).